These 28 T cell receptor beta chains share one sample of origin, sequenced in a study of cytomegalovirus exposure and HLA in healthy donors (TCRdb year 2017). The library was produced with the immunoSEQ multiplex PCR assay. The multiplex PCR relied on a mix of 60 forward primers for TCR Vbeta segments and 13 reverse primers for TCR Jbeta segments. Here the immuneACCESS table is served through TCRdb, limited to in-frame sequences with V and J called. Missing clones are a known gap in these copies; in checked studies unresolved V genes cover under half, and the rest lacks a known reason. The sample profile shows about 130,000 clones; roughly 79% of them were found once. The ten top clones hold around 0.67% of the sample. Input material: PBMCs. The origin of the receptors is a man aged 18-30 years in good health and CMV-seronegative.

The chain uses TRBV6-1 and TRBJ2-2; D is perhaps TRBD1 (6 bases). Per the germline V gene, CDR1 is MNHNS and CDR2 is SASEGT. The CDR3 totals 16 residues. V was shortened by 1 base and J by 5 bases, with 14 bases between the two germline ends. The CDR3 DNA sequence: TGTGCCAGCAGTGAAGTTCTGGGGGCCCGAACCGGGGAGCTGTTTTTT. This codes for CASSEVLGARTGELFF.

The chain employs TRBV7-9 and TRBJ2-1; the match to TRBD1 covers 10 bases. Germline values: CDR1 SEHNR, CDR2 FQNEAQ (reference sequence). This CDR3 spans 18 amino acids. With V trimmed by 1 base and J by 4 bases, 10 bases remained unmatched. The CDR3 DNA reads as TGTGCCAGCAGCTTAGGGGTTGGGACAGGGGACAAGTACAATGAGCAGTTCTTC. It encodes CASSLGVGTGDKYNEQFF.

The chain carries TRBV6-5 and TRBJ1-1, with TRBD1 matching 7 bases. In germline, CDR1 is MNHEY, CDR2 SVGAGI. V gave up 0 bases and J gave up 3 bases; unmatched junction bases: 4. The CDR3 runs 15 residues. The CDR3 reads CASSYSLDRDTEAFF. The DNA of the CDR3 is TGTGCCAGCAGTTACTCCCTCGACAGGGACACTGAAGCTTTCTTT.

The rearrangement joins TRBV7-3 to TRBJ2-3, with 8 bases lining up with TRBD2. CDR1 and CDR2 (germline): SGHTA, FQGTGA. V lost 1 base to trimming and J lost 2 bases; unmatched junction nucleotides: 5. CDR3 size: 16 residues. CDR3 bases: TGTGCCAGCAGCTTAAAAGCGGGGGCCCTCACAGATACGCAGTATTTT. As protein: CASSLKAGALTDTQYF.

The V gene is TRBV12-5, the J gene TRBJ1-2; 7 positions agree with TRBD1. Trimming took 7 bases from V and 4 from J; bases not matched to a gene: 3. Germline V gives CDR1 LGHNT, CDR2 FRNRAP. This CDR3 comprises 12 residues. CDR3: CASAAGGYGYTF. CDR3 coding DNA: TGTGCTAGTGCGGCAGGGGGCTATGGCTACACCTTC.

This chain joins TRBV15 and TRBJ1-2, with TRBD1 identical over 7 bases. Trimming cost V 2 bases and J 7 bases; bases outside gene matches: 13. CDR1 is LNHNV, CDR2 YYDKDF, per germline (reference sequence). The CDR3 runs to 16 residues. The CDR3 sequence is CATSRPLPTGFGGYTF. The CDR3 nucleotides are TGTGCCACCAGCAGACCGCTTCCGACAGGGTTTGGTGGCTACACCTTC. The whole variable domain, remainder taken from reference TRBV15 and TRBJ1-2, is DAMVIQNPRYQVTQFGKPVTLSCSQTLNHNVMYWYQQKSSQAPKLLFHYYDKDFNNEADTPDNFQSRRPNTSFCFLDIRSPGLGDTAMYLCATSRPLPTGFGGYTFGSGTRLTVV.

The chain links TRBV6-5 to TRBJ2-5, with TRBD2 identical over 8 bases. Germline-derived CDR1 and CDR2 are MNHEY and SVGAGI. This CDR3 has 15 amino acids. The J segment lost 3 bases and the V segment lost 7 bases, leaving 10 bases of the junction unmatched. In nucleotides, the CDR3 is TGTGCCAGCACCCACAGGCGGCGGGGGGAAGAGACCCAGTACTTC. Translation gives CASTHRRRGEETQYF.

This clone has only one observation. V usage is TRBV6-6 and J usage is TRBJ1-6, with D possibly matching TRBD1 (6 bases). This CDR3 has 15 amino acids. Trimming cost V 11 bases and J 8 bases, with 22 bases left between them. Germline CDR1 reads MNHNY; CDR2 reads SVGAGI (reference sequence). CDR3 loop: CACNLGGHQDSPLHF. CDR3 DNA sequence: TGTGCCTGCAACCTCGGGGGGCACCAGGATTCACCCCTCCACTTT.

J is TRBJ2-7 and V is TRBV4-3, with 7 bases lining up with TRBD1. V shed 4 bases and J 2 bases; nucleotides not matched to a gene: 11. The germline V gene has CDR1 LGHNA and CDR2 YSLEER. CDR3 length equals 16 residues. The CDR3 DNA reads as TGCGCCAGCAGCCGGGAAGACAGGGCAATGGCCTACGAGCAGTACTTC. Translation: CASSREDRAMAYEQYF.

The chain links TRBV5-4 to TRBJ1-2; 8 nucleotides agree with TRBD1. With 4 bases clipped from V and 8 bases from J, the junction kept 7 bases outside the gene matches. Germline-derived CDR1 and CDR2 are SGHNT and YYREEE (reference sequence). The CDR3 spans 13 residues. CDR3 nucleotides: TGTGCCAGCAGCACGGGACAGGCGGGGGGCTACACCTTC. Translation gives CASSTGQAGGYTF.

V and J are TRBV15 and TRBJ1-2, with D uncertain. The germline V and J ends were trimmed by 5 bases and 0 bases, with 4 bases remaining between them. CDR1 LNHNV and CDR2 YYDKDF come from the germline V gene (reference sequence). The CDR3 length is 12 residues. CDR3 region: CATSVANYGYTF. The DNA for the CDR3 is TGTGCCACCAGCGTAGCTAACTATGGCTACACCTTC.

The chain uses TRBV28 and TRBJ1-2; possibly TRBD1 for D (5 bases). Germline V gives CDR1 MDHEN, CDR2 SYDVKM. Trimming cost V 2 bases and J 4 bases, with 20 bases left between them. The CDR3 runs 17 residues. CDR3 residues: CASSLNSRGTAFYGYTF. The CDR3, as DNA: TGTGCCAGCAGTTTAAATTCTAGGGGTACAGCTTTCTATGGCTACACCTTC.

The J gene is TRBJ1-4, the V gene TRBV30, with 8 nucleotides matching TRBD1. Germline V gene lookup returns CDR1 GTSNPN and CDR2 SVGIG (reference sequence). This CDR3 is built from 14 residues. Losses at the gene ends were 5 bases for V and 6 bases for J; bases not matched to a gene: 8. CDR3 nucleotide sequence: TGTGCCTGGGGAACAGGGGGGGTTGATGAAAAACTGTTTTTT. Encoded protein: CAWGTGGVDEKLFF.

V usage is TRBV27 and J usage is TRBJ2-7; D possibly corresponds to TRBD1 (6 bases). V lost 5 bases to trimming and J lost 0 bases, with 11 bases between them. The CDR3 extends over 14 amino acids. Per the germline V gene, CDR1 is MNHEY and CDR2 is SMNVEV (reference sequence). The CDR3 sequence is CASSPQDSSYEQYF. Here the CDR3 DNA reads TGTGCCAGCAGTCCCCAGGACAGCTCCTACGAGCAGTACTTC.

The J gene is TRBJ2-5, the V gene TRBV6-1; the D gene is possibly TRBD2 (5 bases). Germline loops: CDR1 MNHNS, CDR2 SASEGT. V was clipped by 6 bases and J by 1 base, with 6 bases between them. The CDR3 spans 12 residues. CDR3 sequence (DNA): TGTGCCAGCAGACGGGGCCAAGAGACCCAGTACTTC. Its translation is CASRRGQETQYF.

The chain uses TRBV7-9 and TRBJ2-5; D perhaps matches TRBD1 (5 bases). V lost 3 bases, J lost 3 bases, and 8 bases lay in between. This CDR3 has 13 residues. Germline V gene lookup returns CDR1 SEHNR and CDR2 FQNEAQ (reference sequence). The CDR3 nucleotides are TGTGCCAGCAGCTTGCTGGACAAAGAGACCCAGTACTTC. As protein: CASSLLDKETQYF.

The chain recombines TRBV5-4 with TRBJ2-2, with 15 positions matching TRBD2. V shed 4 bases, J shed 5 bases, and the junction held 9 bases outside the gene matches. The CDR3 covers 18 residues. The germline V gene encodes CDR1 SGHNT and CDR2 YYREEE (reference sequence). The CDR3 nucleotides read TGTGCCAGCAGCCACGGGACTAGCGGGGGGAGGACTACCGGGGAGCTGTTTTTT. This translates into CASSHGTSGGRTTGELFF.

The chain carries TRBV4-3 and TRBJ2-1; D may be TRBD1 (6 bases). This CDR3 region has 16 residues. Trimming removed 0 bases from V and 4 bases from J, with 13 bases in between. Per germline, CDR1 LGHNA and CDR2 YSLEER. In DNA form, the CDR3 reads TGCGCCAGCAGCCAAGATCAGGGGCGATATTACAATGAGCAGTTCTTC. Its translation: CASSQDQGRYYNEQFF.

V and J are TRBV6-4 and TRBJ2-3, with 12 bases that match TRBD2. The CDR3 loop spans 15 amino acids. Unmatched junction bases numbered 0, after V lost 4 bases and J lost 1 base. CDR1 MRHNA and CDR2 SNTAGT come from the germline V gene. CDR3 amino acids: CASSGTSGGTDTQYF. The CDR3 DNA follows: TGTGCCAGCAGTGGGACTAGCGGGGGCACAGATACGCAGTATTTT.

The chain recombines TRBV7-9 with TRBJ1-3; TRBD1 matches 9 bases. Per the germline V gene, CDR1 is SEHNR and CDR2 is FQNEAQ (reference sequence). V lost 6 bases and J lost 8; bases outside the gene matches: 8. The CDR3 extends over 14 amino acids. CDR3 DNA: TGTGCCAGCAGGGAAACAGGGGGCGCCTACACCATATATTTT. Encoded protein: CASRETGGAYTIYF.

The chain uses TRBV5-4 and TRBJ1-1; no firm D call. Trimming shortened V by 3 bases and J by 1 base, and 10 bases separated the two germline ends. CDR1 and CDR2 from the germline V gene are SGHNT and YYREEE (reference sequence). This CDR3 is built from 14 residues. CDR3 bases: TGTGCCAGCAGCTCCCCGACACCGAACACTGAAGCTTTCTTT. Amino acids: CASSSPTPNTEAFF.

CDR3 in DNA: TGTGCCATCAGCGCAAGGAAGGGGAACTACAATGAGCAGTTCTTC. Its translation: CAISARKGNYNEQFF. The chain recombines TRBV10-3 with TRBJ2-1; possibly TRBD1 for D (5 bases). Germline CDR1 and CDR2: ENHRY and SYGVKD. This CDR3 region has 15 residues. V lost 6 bases to trimming and J lost 3 bases, with 15 bases between them.

This chain connects TRBV6-1 to TRBJ1-2; D gene uncertain. The V and J ends lost 7 bases and 8 bases respectively, with 14 bases between them. This CDR3 has 12 amino acids. Germline CDR1 reads MNHNS; CDR2 reads SASEGT. The CDR3 loop reads CASINPLRGYTF. CDR3 nucleotide sequence: TGTGCCAGCATAAATCCGTTGCGGGGCTACACCTTC.

The rearrangement links TRBV7-9 to TRBJ2-5; 7 bases are shared with TRBD1. Per the germline V gene, CDR1 is SEHNR and CDR2 is FQNEAQ (reference sequence). This CDR3 has 14 residues. V lost 5 bases, J lost 0 bases, and 3 bases stayed unmatched. As DNA, the CDR3 is TGTGCCAGCAGCCCGGGACAGTACCAAGAGACCCAGTACTTC. Its translation is CASSPGQYQETQYF.

The V gene is TRBV5-1, the J gene TRBJ2-2, with 13 bases identical to TRBD2. CDR3 length: 19 amino acids. Germline V gene sequence: CDR1 SGHRS, CDR2 YFSETQ. Germline trimming cut 4 bases from V and 2 bases from J; bases unmatched to any gene: 11. CDR3 protein: CASSPVPTSGGVNTGELFF. In nucleotides, the CDR3 is TGCGCCAGCAGCCCGGTACCCACTAGCGGGGGGGTTAACACCGGGGAGCTGTTTTTT.

This clone appeared a few times. This sequence joins TRBV6-1 and TRBJ2-7; D is ambiguous. Trimming left V 2 bases short and J 1 base short, with 6 bases between. The germline V gene encodes CDR1 MNHNS and CDR2 SASEGT. The CDR3 is made up of 13 amino acids. The CDR3 DNA is TGTGCCAGCAGTGAAACAGAGTCCTACGAGCAGTACTTC. This encodes CASSETESYEQYF.

The chain employs TRBV6-5 and TRBJ1-1; weak D call: TRBD1 (6 bases). Per germline, CDR1 MNHEY and CDR2 SVGAGI. The CDR3 sequence is 15 residues long. Trimming pared 8 bases from V and 1 base from J, leaving 17 bases between. The CDR3 DNA reads TGTGCCAGCGAGAGGGGGGGTTCATCGAACACTGAAGCTTTCTTT. Its protein product is CASERGGSSNTEAFF.

This clone was counted between two and nine times. This rearrangement joins TRBV6-4 to TRBJ1-6; D is uncertain. CDR3 length equals 13 residues. In germline, CDR1 is MRHNA, CDR2 SNTAGT. Trimming removed 10 bases at V and 0 bases at J, with 7 bases between. The CDR3 protein is CATSSSYNSPLHF. The CDR3 nucleotides read TGTGCCACCAGCAGCTCCTATAATTCACCCCTCCACTTT.